Listed below are T cell receptor beta chains from one sample, sequenced in a study of T cell responses to AZD1222 COVID-19 vaccine. Method: immunoSEQ multiplex PCR; TCRdb's copy keeps in-frame clones and lacks some. The profile shows some 74,000 clones, more than 75% of them singletons. Sequenced material: peripheral blood, taken on day 0 of AZD1222 vaccination. Source of these receptors: an adult in good health. Both conserved end residues are part of each CDR3. A D gene is named only where the DNA matches it firmly. A row's size may be missing; if present it is once, few, many or a size class.

TRBV11-2	-	-	14	TRBJ2-7	CASSSTGGPYEQYF	TGTGCCAGCAGCTCCACGGGGGGCCCCTACGAGCAGTACTTC
TRBV6-5	-	-	15	TRBJ2-3	CASSPRDTEGDTQYF	TGTGCCAGCTCCCCCCGGGACACAGAGGGAGATACGCAGTATTTT
TRBV5-4	TRBD1	-	16	TRBJ1-2	CASSLGGDRAGYGYTF	TGTGCCAGCAGCTTGGGGGGGGACAGGGCCGGCTATGGCTACACCTTC
TRBV4-2	-	-	18	TRBJ2-5	CASSQGQGRGVGGETQYF	TGTGCCAGCAGCCAAGGGCAAGGCAGGGGGGTCGGGGGAGAGACCCAGTACTTC
TRBV7-4	-	-	15	TRBJ2-7	CASTGGGANPYEQYF	TGTGCCAGCACTGGTGGGGGGGCCAATCCCTACGAGCAGTACTTC
TRBV5-5	TRBD1	-	15	TRBJ1-2	CASSSGPGRGQGYTF	TGTGCCAGCAGCTCCGGACCTGGTAGGGGGCAAGGCTACACCTTC
TRBV19	TRBD1	-	14	TRBJ1-2	CASSVQQGAFGYTF	TGTGCCAGTAGTGTTCAACAGGGGGCGTTTGGCTACACCTTC
TRBV4-2	TRBD2	-	16	TRBJ2-1	CASSQVLAGAGNEQFF	TGTGCCAGCAGCCAAGTGCTAGCGGGAGCTGGGAATGAGCAGTTCTTC
TRBV7-8	-	few	15	TRBJ1-6	CASSFSLGNNSPLHF	TGTGCCAGCAGCTTTAGTCTGGGAAATAATTCACCCCTCCACTTT
TRBV29-1	-	-	13	TRBJ1-6	CSVGMGLNSPLHF	TGCAGCGTTGGAATGGGGCTAAATTCACCCCTCCACTTT
TRBV5-4	-	-	15	TRBJ2-1	CASSLDGGGWNEQFF	TGTGCCAGCAGCTTGGACGGGGGTGGTTGGAATGAGCAGTTCTTC
TRBV20-1	-	-	11	TRBJ1-1	CSSNLRTEAFF	TGCAGCTCAAACCTTAGGACTGAAGCTTTCTTT
TRBV23-1	TRBD2	-	14	TRBJ2-1	CASHLAGECNEQFF	TGCGCCAGCCACCTAGCGGGAGAGTGCAATGAGCAGTTCTTC
TRBV20-1	-	-	11	TRBJ2-1	CSVTPFNEQFF	TGCAGTGTTACTCCTTTCAATGAGCAGTTCTTC
TRBV2	-	few	13	TRBJ1-6	CASRQTENSPLHF	TGTGCCAGCAGGCAGACGGAGAATTCACCCCTCCACTTT
TRBV30	TRBD1	-	14	TRBJ1-2	CAWRPGTGGKGYTF	TGTGCCTGGCGGCCAGGGACAGGGGGGAAAGGCTACACCTTC
TRBV4-2	TRBD1	once	17	TRBJ2-2	CASSQAGGQGGTGELFF	TGTGCCAGCAGCCAAGCGGGGGGACAGGGCGGGACCGGGGAGCTGTTTTTT
TRBV5-6	-	-	15	TRBJ1-2	CASSSDPQARYGYTF	TGTGCCAGCAGCTCAGACCCCCAGGCCCGCTATGGCTACACCTTC
TRBV7-9	TRBD2	-	16	TRBJ2-7	CASSYQGASGAYEQYF	TGTGCCAGCAGCTATCAAGGGGCTAGCGGAGCCTACGAGCAGTACTTC
TRBV30	TRBD2	-	16	TRBJ2-2	CAWSSGKLVSTGELFF	TGTGCCTGGTCTAGCGGGAAATTGGTTAGCACCGGGGAGCTGTTTTTT
TRBV29-1	-	-	12	TRBJ2-4	CSVAWEVNIQYF	TGCAGCGTTGCGTGGGAGGTGAACATTCAGTACTTC
TRBV30	TRBD1	once	16	TRBJ1-2	CAWSVYRTGGNYGYTF	TGTGCCTGGAGTGTATACCGGACAGGGGGCAACTATGGCTACACCTTC
TRBV19	-	-	13	TRBJ1-2	CASRPPQGEGYTF	TGTGCCAGTAGGCCTCCCCAGGGAGAGGGCTACACCTTC
TRBV27	TRBD2	-	13	TRBJ2-7	CASARTSVYEQYF	TGTGCCAGCGCTAGGACTAGCGTCTACGAGCAGTACTTC
TRBV28	TRBD2	once	16	TRBJ2-2	CASSSPGLAYTGELFF	TGTGCCAGCAGTTCCCCGGGACTAGCTTACACCGGGGAGCTGTTTTTT
TRBV21-1	-	-	18	TRBJ2-2	CASSKERPQGQNTGELFF	TGTGCCAGCAGCAAAGAACGTCCCCAGGGACAGAACACCGGGGAGCTGTTTTTT
TRBV5-1	-	once	14	TRBJ2-1	CASSLIADYNEQFF	TGCGCCAGCAGCTTGATAGCGGACTACAATGAGCAGTTCTTC
TRBV6-5	-	-	14	TRBJ1-4	CASSITGSGEKLFF	TGTGCCAGCAGTATCACAGGGAGTGGCGAAAAACTGTTTTTT
TRBV7-2	-	-	14	TRBJ2-7	CASSLRWERDEQYF	TGTGCCAGCAGCTTAAGGTGGGAGAGGGACGAGCAGTACTTC
TRBV19	-	-	12	TRBJ2-6	CASTSGANVLTF	TGTGCCAGTACCTCTGGGGCCAACGTCCTGACTTTC
TRBV4-1	-	-	15	TRBJ1-1	CASSQDFPGGPEAFF	TGCGCCAGCAGCCAAGATTTCCCGGGGGGCCCTGAAGCTTTCTTT
TRBV5-4	-	few	15	TRBJ2-7	CASSSARARSYEQYF	TGTGCCAGCAGCTCCGCCCGAGCGCGCTCCTACGAGCAGTACTTC
TRBV9	-	-	14	TRBJ1-2	CASSVGLTNYGYTF	TGTGCCAGCAGCGTAGGACTGACTAACTATGGCTACACCTTC
TRBV21-1	-	-	15	TRBJ2-7	CASSKEGRGSYEQYF	TGTGCCAGCAGCAAAGAAGGCAGGGGCTCCTACGAGCAGTACTTC
TRBV18	-	-	14	TRBJ1-1	CASSPPTGRTEAFF	TGTGCCAGCTCACCACCGACGGGGAGGACTGAAGCTTTCTTT
TRBV15	TRBD1	-	13	TRBJ1-6	CATSRTGNSPLHF	TGTGCCACCAGCAGGACAGGGAATTCACCCCTCCACTTT
TRBV5-8	-	-	15	TRBJ1-2	CASSLTRDSGYGYTF	TGTGCCAGCAGCCTCACGAGGGATTCGGGCTATGGCTACACCTTC
TRBV4-1	-	-	14	TRBJ2-2	CASSQDKIAGELFF	TGCGCCAGCAGCCAAGATAAGATAGCCGGGGAGCTGTTTTTT
TRBV5-6	TRBD1	-	12	TRBJ2-7	CASTPGGDEQYF	TGTGCCAGCACCCCAGGGGGCGACGAGCAGTACTTC
TRBV28	TRBD1	-	15	TRBJ2-2	CASSLMGQGTGELFF	TGTGCCAGCAGTTTGATGGGACAGGGTACCGGGGAGCTGTTTTTT
TRBV6-5	TRBD2	-	15	TRBJ2-3	CASRSLAGRRDTQYF	TGTGCCAGCAGGTCTCTAGCGGGGCGCCGGGATACGCAGTATTTT
TRBV6-4	-	-	13	TRBJ1-1	CASSEQVNTEAFF	TGTGCCAGCAGTGAACAAGTGAACACTGAAGCTTTCTTT
TRBV28	TRBD2	-	17	TRBJ2-4	CASSYPSGGGAKNIQYF	TGTGCCAGCAGTTACCCCAGCGGGGGCGGGGCCAAAAACATTCAGTACTTC